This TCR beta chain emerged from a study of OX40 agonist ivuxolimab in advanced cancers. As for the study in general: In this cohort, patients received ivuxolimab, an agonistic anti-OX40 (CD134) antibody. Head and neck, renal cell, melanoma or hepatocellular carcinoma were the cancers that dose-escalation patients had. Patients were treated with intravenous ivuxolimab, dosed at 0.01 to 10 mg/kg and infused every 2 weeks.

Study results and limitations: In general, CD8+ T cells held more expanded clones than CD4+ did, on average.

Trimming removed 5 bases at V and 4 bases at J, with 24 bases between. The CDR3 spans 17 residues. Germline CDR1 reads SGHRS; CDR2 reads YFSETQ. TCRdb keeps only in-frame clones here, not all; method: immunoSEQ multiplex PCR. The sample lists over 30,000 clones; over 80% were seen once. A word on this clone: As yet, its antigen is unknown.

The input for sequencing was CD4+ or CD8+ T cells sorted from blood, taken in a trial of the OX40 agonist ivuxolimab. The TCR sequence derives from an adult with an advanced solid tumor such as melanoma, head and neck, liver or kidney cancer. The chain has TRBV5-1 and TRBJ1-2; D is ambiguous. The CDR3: CASSSTKQEDGPYGYTF. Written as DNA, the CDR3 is TGCGCCAGCAGTTCGACTAAGCAGGAGGACGGTCCCTATGGCTACACCTTC.